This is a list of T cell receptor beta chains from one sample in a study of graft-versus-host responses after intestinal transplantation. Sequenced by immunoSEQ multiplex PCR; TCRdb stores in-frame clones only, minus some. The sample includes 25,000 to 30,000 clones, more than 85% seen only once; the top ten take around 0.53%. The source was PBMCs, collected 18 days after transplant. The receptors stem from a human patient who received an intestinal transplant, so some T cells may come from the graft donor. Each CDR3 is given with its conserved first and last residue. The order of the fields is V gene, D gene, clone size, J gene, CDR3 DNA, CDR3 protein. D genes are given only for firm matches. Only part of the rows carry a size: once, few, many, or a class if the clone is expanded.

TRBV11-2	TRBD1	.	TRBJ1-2	TGTGCCAGCAGCTACCGGGACAGGGACTCCTATGGCTACACCTTC	CASSYRDRDSYGYTF
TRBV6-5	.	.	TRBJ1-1	TGTGCCAGCAGTAACAGGCCCACTGAAGCTTTCTTT	CASSNRPTEAFF
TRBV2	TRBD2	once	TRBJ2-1	TGTGCCAGCAGTGAGGGGAGCGGGGGGGGGAATGAGCAGTTCTTC	CASSEGSGGGNEQFF
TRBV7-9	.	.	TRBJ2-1	TGTGCCAGCAGCCCGAGGGTAAATGTATACAATGAGCAGTTCTTC	CASSPRVNVYNEQFF
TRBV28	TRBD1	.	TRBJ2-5	TGTGCCAGCAGTTTATGGAGACAGGGGGGACAAGAGACCCAGTACTTC	CASSLWRQGGQETQYF
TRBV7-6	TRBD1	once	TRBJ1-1	TGTGCCAGCAGTAACCCAGGACAGGGAACTGAAGCTTTCTTT	CASSNPGQGTEAFF
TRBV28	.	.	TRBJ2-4	TGTGCCAGCAGCCAGGTCTCCAACATTCAGTACTTC	CASSQVSNIQYF
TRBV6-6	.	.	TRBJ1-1	TGTGCCAGCAGTTACTCGTGGGTAACTGAAGCTTTCTTT	CASSYSWVTEAFF
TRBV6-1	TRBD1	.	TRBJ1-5	TGTGCCAGCAGATACCCGACAGGGTCGGGACAGCCCCAGCATTTT	CASRYPTGSGQPQHF
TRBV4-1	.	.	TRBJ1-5	TGCGCCAGCAGCCAATATGGGGAACGTAGCAATCAGCCCCAGCATTTT	CASSQYGERSNQPQHF
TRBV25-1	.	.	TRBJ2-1	TGTGCCAGCAGGGGAACTCGTTACAATGAGCAGTTCTTC	CASRGTRYNEQFF
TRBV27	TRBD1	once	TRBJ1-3	TGTGCCAGCAAACATACAGGGGGCCCTGGAAACACCATATATTTT	CASKHTGGPGNTIYF
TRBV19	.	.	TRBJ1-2	TGTGCCAGTAGTAGGGCGCAGGGGATCTATGGCTACACCTTC	CASSRAQGIYGYTF